Listed here are 22 T cell receptor beta chains from one sample, sequenced in a study of T cell repertoires in cytomegalovirus infection. Via MiXCR, TCRdb re-called the reads, giving one row per CDR3 protein. The sample records approximately 700,000 distinct CDR3 sequences, under 40% being singletons. The specimen sequenced was PBMCs. These TCRs come from a human donor in good health (CMV status not recorded). Some clones in this sample may be carry-over from other donors' samples.

Many counts were recorded for this clonotype. This rearrangement joins TRBV7-8 to TRBJ1-1; D unclear. The CDR3 consists of 11 residues. V was shortened by 8 bases and J by 11 bases, with 15 bases between the two germline ends. Germline V CDR1 and CDR2: SGHVS, FQNEAQ. The CDR3 DNA follows: TGTGCCAGCTCCCAAGGGTTTGGTGCTTTCTTT. This gives the protein CASSQGFGAFF.

This clonotype was picked up one time. The rearrangement uses TRBV28 and TRBJ2-7; D gene unclear. V was trimmed by 4 bases and J by 7 bases, leaving 20 bases between them. Germline CDR1 and CDR2: MDHEN and SYDVKM. CDR3 length equals 15 residues. This chain's CDR3 is CASSSPEEVRMEQYF. DNA for the CDR3: TGTGCCAGCAGTTCCCCAGAAGAGGTACGAATGGAGCAGTACTTC.

Here the CDR3 reads CASSAGTPSGNTIYF. The DNA of the CDR3 is TGTGCCAGCAGCGCCGGGACCCCGTCTGGAAACACCATATATTTT. This sequence joins TRBV11-3 and TRBJ1-3; a weak D match, TRBD1 (5 bases). The V end was cut by 5 bases, the J end by 1 base, with 12 bases between. The germline V gene encodes CDR1 SGHNT and CDR2 YENEEA. The CDR3 covers 15 residues.

This clonotype was counted ten times or more. Here the CDR3 DNA reads TGTGCCAGCGGGCACACGGCCAGCTTGAACACTGAAGCTTTCTTT. Translation gives CASGHTASLNTEAFF. V gene TRBV7-9 combines with J gene TRBJ1-1; D not resolved. This CDR3 has 15 residues. Germline V CDR1 and CDR2: SEHNR, FQNEAQ (reference sequence). V lost 8 bases and J lost 0, with 16 bases in between.

The chain combines TRBV28 with TRBJ2-3; 9 nucleotides agree with TRBD2. This CDR3 contains 17 residues. V was pared by 3 bases and J by 2 bases, with 9 bases of the junction left unmatched. Looked up from germline, CDR1 is MDHEN and CDR2 is SYDVKM. The CDR3 reads CASSFSSGTSITDTQYF. CDR3 in DNA: TGTGCCAGCAGTTTCTCTTCCGGGACTAGCATCACAGATACGCAGTATTTT.

This clonotype was observed a few times. The rearrangement joins TRBV5-1 to TRBJ2-5; D may be TRBD2 (6 bases). The CDR3 length is 15 residues. V was clipped by 0 bases and J by 1 base, with 10 bases between them. The germline V gene has CDR1 SGHRS and CDR2 YFSETQ. DNA for the CDR3: TGCGCCAGCAGCTTGGCCGGGGACTTCCAAGAGACCCAGTACTTC. Translated: CASSLAGDFQETQYF.

Turning to this clonotype: The final CDR3 position lacks the conserved phenylalanine or tryptophan, pointing to a likely read error. The limits of the CDR3 on the DNA are not certain, so only TCRdb's listed CDR3 is given. The chain links TRBV7-9 to TRBJ1-2; TRBD1 reflects the table's D call only, with no check against the DNA. The CDR3 contains 14 residues when both ends are counted. CDR1 is SEHNR, CDR2 FQNEAQ, per germline (reference sequence). The CDR3 reads CASSWGQGSGGYTL.

Only one count was recorded for this clonotype. The J gene is TRBJ2-6, the V gene TRBV28; no clear D. Looked up from germline, CDR1 is MDHEN and CDR2 is SYDVKM. V lost 2 bases and J lost 2, with 7 bases in between. The CDR3 spans 15 residues. CDR3 in amino acids: CASSLANAGANVLTF. CDR3 nucleotide sequence: TGTGCCAGCAGTTTAGCAAACGCTGGGGCCAACGTCCTGACTTTC.

V is TRBV10-3 and J is TRBJ1-5, with D possibly TRBD1 on 5 matching bases. CDR1 is ENHRY and CDR2 is SYGVKD in the germline V gene. This CDR3 comprises 14 residues. Trimming took off 4 bases at V and 7 bases at J, with 14 bases between the two ends. The CDR3 here is CAISGGGEGQPQHF. The CDR3 bases are TGTGCCATCAGTGGGGGAGGGGAAGGCCAGCCCCAGCATTTT.

This chain connects TRBV5-1 to TRBJ2-1; TRBD2 matches 13 bases. CDR3 size: 17 residues. After removal of 2 bases from V and 4 bases from J, the junction contained 6 bases not matched to a gene. Germline V CDR1 and CDR2: SGHRS, YFSETQ. CDR3 sequence: CASSFTWTSGGYNEQFF. As DNA, the CDR3 is TGCGCCAGCAGCTTCACTTGGACTAGCGGGGGATACAATGAGCAGTTCTTC.

This clonotype was counted a few times. The rearrangement links TRBV24-1 to TRBJ1-5; D perhaps matches TRBD1 (5 bases). This CDR3 is 13 amino acids long. Germline V lookup: CDR1 KGHDR, CDR2 SFDVKD. Deletions cut 9 bases from V and 0 bases from J, with 8 bases between. The CDR3 nucleotides read TGTGCCACCGGACAATATAGCAATCAGCCCCAGCATTTT. Translation: CATGQYSNQPQHF.

V gene TRBV28 combines with J gene TRBJ2-3, with D perhaps matching TRBD1 (6 bases). The CDR3 is made up of 15 amino acids. Germline V gene sequence: CDR1 MDHEN, CDR2 SYDVKM. Between the trimmed V and J ends, which lost 6 bases and 3 bases, there was a span of 16 bases. In DNA, the CDR3 is TGTGCCAGCAGCGGTCCCAGGGGTATGACAGATACGCAGTATTTT. It specifies CASSGPRGMTDTQYF.

There are a few counts of this clonotype. The chain combines TRBV12-3 or TRBV12-4 with TRBJ2-7, with TRBD2 matching over 7 bases. The CDR3 sequence is 13 residues long. V lost 4 bases and J lost 2; bases outside the gene matches: 2. CDR3 region: CASSWGGPYEQYF. The CDR3 DNA reads TGTGCCAGCAGTTGGGGGGGACCCTACGAGCAGTACTTC.

The rearrangement links TRBV6-6 to TRBJ2-2; 8 bases align to TRBD2. J was trimmed by 5 bases and V by 2 bases; bases with no gene match: 7. Germline CDR1 MNHNY, CDR2 SVGAGI (reference sequence). The CDR3 runs 16 residues. In DNA, the CDR3 is TGTGCCAGCAGTTACAGGGCGGGAGGTCGAACCGGGGAGCTGTTTTTT. Protein sequence: CASSYRAGGRTGELFF.

V is TRBV2 and J is TRBJ2-3, with a possible D match to TRBD1 (5 bases). Germline-derived CDR1 and CDR2 are SNHLY and FYNNEI. The CDR3 consists of 15 residues. The V end was cut by 3 bases, the J end by 0 bases, with 10 bases between. In DNA, the CDR3 is TGTGCCAGCAGTGATTCTACAGGCAGCACAGATACGCAGTATTTT. This gives the protein CASSDSTGSTDTQYF.

The genes are TRBV7-4 and TRBJ2-5; 7 nucleotides match TRBD1. The CDR3 totals 14 residues. The ends lost 6 bases at V and 2 bases at J; junction bases unmatched: 6. The V gene's germline CDR1 is SGHVT and CDR2 SQSDAQ. The DNA of the CDR3 is TGTGCCAGCAGGGGATGGGACAGTCAAGAGACCCAGTACTTC. It codes for CASRGWDSQETQYF.

The chain carries TRBV7-9 and TRBJ2-7, with TRBD1 as a possible D gene (6 bases). The germline CDR1 and CDR2 sequences are SEHNR and FQNEAQ (reference sequence). This CDR3 has 16 residues. The ends were cut back, 1 base at V and 1 base at J, with 14 bases in the middle. The CDR3 loop is CASSLVTGSLSYEQYF. The CDR3, as DNA: TGTGCCAGCAGCTTAGTAACAGGGAGTTTGTCCTACGAGCAGTACTTC.

The chain recombines TRBV2 with TRBJ2-3, with D tentatively TRBD2 (5 bases). V gave up 2 bases and J gave up 5 bases, with 14 bases separating them. CDR3 length equals 15 residues. CDR1 and CDR2 (germline): SNHLY, FYNNEI. Written as DNA, the CDR3 is TGTGCCAGCAGTGAACCGGGATCACTGGGAGATACGCAGTATTTT. Protein: CASSEPGSLGDTQYF.

V and J are TRBV19 and TRBJ2-1, with 11 bases matching TRBD2. Losses at the gene ends were 5 bases for V and 0 bases for J; bases not matched to a gene: 3. The CDR3 length is 16 residues. Germline assignment: CDR1 LNHDA and CDR2 SQIVND (reference sequence). As DNA, the CDR3 is TGTGCCAGTAGTGCTAGCGGGAGGAGCTCCTACAATGAGCAGTTCTTC. Protein product: CASSASGRSSYNEQFF.

This clonotype was detected many times. This chain uses TRBV6-5 with TRBJ1-3, with 11 bases that match TRBD1. The V and J ends lost 7 bases and 0 bases, in that order; junction bases with no gene match: 14. CDR3 length: 19 amino acids. Germline V gives CDR1 MNHEY, CDR2 SVGAGI. Here the CDR3 DNA reads TGTGCCAGCACTTATCGCCGGGACAGGGGGTTACACTCTGGAAACACCATATATTTT. This encodes CASTYRRDRGLHSGNTIYF.

The gene calls are TRBV30 and TRBJ1-5; weak D call: TRBD1 (5 bases). CDR3 length: 13 amino acids. Trimming removed 2 bases from V and 7 bases from J, with 12 bases in between. Germline V gives CDR1 GTSNPN, CDR2 SVGIG (reference sequence). The CDR3 DNA follows: TGTGCCTGGAGTAGGGCAGGGAACCAGCCCCAGCATTTT. Amino acids: CAWSRAGNQPQHF.

This clonotype has at least ten counts. The chain employs TRBV19 and TRBJ1-1; 9 bases line up with TRBD1. There are 14 residues in the CDR3. V lost 9 bases, J lost 1 base, and 6 bases stayed unmatched. The V gene's germline CDR1 is LNHDA and CDR2 SQIVND (reference sequence). DNA of the CDR3: TGTGCCAGCAGTCGGACAGGGGAGAACACTGAAGCTTTCTTT. Residues: CASSRTGENTEAFF. The full variable domain, in which reference TRBV19 and TRBJ1-1 provide the parts outside the CDR3, is DGGITQSPKYLFRKEGQNVTLSCEQNLNHDAMYWYRQDPGQGLRLIYYSQIVNDFQKGDIAEGYSVSREKKESFPLTVTSAQKNPTAFYLCASSRTGENTEAFFGQGTRLTVV.